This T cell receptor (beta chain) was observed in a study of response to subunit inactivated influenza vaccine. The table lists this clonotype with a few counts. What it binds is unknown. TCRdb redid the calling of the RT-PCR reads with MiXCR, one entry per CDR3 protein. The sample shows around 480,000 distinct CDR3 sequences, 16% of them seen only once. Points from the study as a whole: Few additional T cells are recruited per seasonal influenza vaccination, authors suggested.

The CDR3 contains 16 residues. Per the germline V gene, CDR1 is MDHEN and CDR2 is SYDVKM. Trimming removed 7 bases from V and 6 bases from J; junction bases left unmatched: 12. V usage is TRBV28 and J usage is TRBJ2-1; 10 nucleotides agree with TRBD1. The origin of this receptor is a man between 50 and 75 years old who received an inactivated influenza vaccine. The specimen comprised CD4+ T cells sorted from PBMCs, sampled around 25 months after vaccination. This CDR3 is CASNTPGQGHSNEQFF. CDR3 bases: TGTGCCAGCAATACCCCGGGACAGGGGCACTCCAATGAGCAGTTCTTC.